The 15 T cell receptor beta chains in this list originate from one sample, sequenced in a study of blood T cell repertoires in COVID-19. Sequenced by immunoSEQ multiplex PCR; TCRdb stores in-frame clones only, minus some. This repertoire shows around 200,000 clones, approximately 91% found once; its top ten account for 0.55% to 0.75%. The specimen sequenced was peripheral blood. The receptor set was obtained from a man aged 40-49 years with acute or convalescent COVID-19.

J is TRBJ2-7 and V is TRBV13; 13 bases match TRBD2. CDR3 size: 16 residues. Germline CDR1 is PRHDT and CDR2 is FYEKMQ (reference sequence). V dropped 6 bases and J dropped 1; count of bases not matched to a gene: 6. DNA of the CDR3: TGTGCCAGCAGTGGACTAGCGGGAGAGATTTCCTACGAGCAGTACTTC. It is translated as CASSGLAGEISYEQYF.

In its sample, this clone was seen once. The rearrangement uses TRBV6-5 and TRBJ2-7; unclear D gene. The CDR3 length is 14 residues. CDR1 MNHEY and CDR2 SVGAGI come from the germline V gene. The V and J ends lost 6 bases and 3 bases respectively, with 15 bases between them. CDR3 sequence: CASSPERTRYEQYF. CDR3 sequence (DNA): TGTGCCAGCAGCCCCGAGCGAACGCGCTACGAGCAGTACTTC.

The chain carries TRBV19 and TRBJ1-1; 7 bases align to TRBD1. There are 17 residues in the CDR3. J gave up 4 bases and V 2 bases, and 13 bases lay outside the gene matches. CDR1 and CDR2 (germline): LNHDA, SQIVND (reference sequence). The CDR3 is CASSISAGQGGGTEAFF. The CDR3 DNA is TGTGCCAGTAGTATAAGCGCGGGCCAGGGGGGTGGCACTGAAGCTTTCTTT.

The V and J genes are TRBV27 and TRBJ1-4; 9 bases match TRBD1. This CDR3 spans 16 amino acids. Germline values: CDR1 MNHEY, CDR2 SMNVEV (reference sequence). Unmatched junction bases numbered 10, after V lost 1 base and J lost 10 bases. The CDR3 region has the DNA TGTGCCAGCAGTTTATGGCGGGGGACAGGGAATCCAAAACTGTTTTTT. It codes for CASSLWRGTGNPKLFF.

This chain joins TRBV19 and TRBJ2-7; 9 nucleotides line up with TRBD1. V trimming: 3 bases; J trimming: 3 bases; junction bases outside the gene matches: 6. Germline CDR1 reads LNHDA; CDR2 reads SQIVND (reference sequence). This CDR3 has 15 amino acids. The CDR3 DNA follows: TGTGCCAGTAGTATGGGGACAGGGATGTTCTACGAGCAGTACTTC. Translated: CASSMGTGMFYEQYF.

This sequence joins TRBV5-1 and TRBJ1-5, with 9 bases fitting TRBD1. Looked up from germline, CDR1 is SGHRS and CDR2 is YFSETQ. Trimming at V came to 3 bases and at J to 7 bases, leaving 8 bases not matched to a gene. CDR3 length: 15 residues. CDR3: CASSSTGGRRQPQHF. CDR3 nucleotide sequence: TGCGCCAGCAGCTCCACAGGGGGCAGAAGGCAGCCCCAGCATTTT.

The rearrangement joins TRBV5-4 to TRBJ1-5; possible D gene TRBD1, 6 bases. Germline V gives CDR1 SGHNT, CDR2 YYREEE (reference sequence). There are 15 residues in the CDR3. The V end was cut by 0 bases, the J end by 3 bases, with 10 bases between. The DNA of the CDR3 is TGTGCCAGCAGCTTGGGTGGGACAAACAATCAGCCCCAGCATTTT. It specifies CASSLGGTNNQPQHF.

The chain recombines TRBV9 with TRBJ2-4; D gene ambiguous. Germline V gives CDR1 SGDLS, CDR2 YYNGEE. The length of the CDR3 is 16 residues. The V and J ends lost 0 bases and 4 bases respectively, with 14 bases between them. The CDR3 sequence is CASSVGPHTEKNIQYF. The CDR3 region has the DNA TGTGCCAGCAGCGTAGGACCCCACACAGAAAAAAACATTCAGTACTTC.

CDR3 sequence: CASSSIQGPQETQYF. The CDR3 coding sequence is TGTGCCAGCAGCTCCATACAGGGGCCCCAAGAGACCCAGTACTTC. The gene calls are TRBV7-6 and TRBJ2-5; 7 bases fit TRBD1. Germline CDR1 SGHVS, CDR2 FNYEAQ. The V segment lost 4 bases and the J segment 1 base; nucleotides outside the gene matches: 6. The CDR3 spans 15 residues.

In DNA, the CDR3 is TGTGCCAGCAGCTCGGATGGACTAGCGGGCAAAATTCAGTACTTC. Its translation: CASSSDGLAGKIQYF. The chain employs TRBV7-2 and TRBJ2-4; 11 bases align to TRBD2. V was clipped by 4 bases and J by 10 bases; unmatched bases: 9. This CDR3 comprises 15 residues. CDR1 and CDR2 from the germline V gene are SGHTA and FQGNSA.

This clone was found a few times. The CDR3 is CSVEDPWGGADEQYF. As DNA, the CDR3 is TGCAGCGTTGAAGATCCATGGGGGGGGGCGGACGAGCAGTACTTC. The gene calls are TRBV29-1 and TRBJ2-7, with a tentative D call TRBD2 (7 bases). The CDR3 sequence is 15 residues long. The germline CDR1 and CDR2 sequences are SQVTM and ANQGSEA. V dropped 0 bases and J dropped 5 bases, with 17 bases sitting between them.

The rearrangement uses TRBV21-1 and TRBJ1-5. TRBV21-1 is a pseudogene locus. The CDR3 runs 17 residues. Here the CDR3 reads CASSKVSGLYSNQPQHF. DNA of the CDR3: TGTGCCAGCAGCAAAGTATCTGGACTTTATAGCAATCAGCCCCAGCATTTT.

The V gene is TRBV7-3, the J gene TRBJ2-5; 11 nucleotides align to TRBD2. V shed 5 bases, J shed 2 bases, and the junction held 4 bases outside the gene matches. Germline V gene data show CDR1 as SGHTA and CDR2 as FQGTGA. CDR3 length: 15 residues. DNA of the CDR3: TGTGCCAGCAGCGTCGGGACTAGCGGACAAGAGACCCAGTACTTC. Residues: CASSVGTSGQETQYF.

The genes are TRBV5-5 and TRBJ1-2; TRBD1 aligns across 10 bases. V lost 4 bases, J lost 5 bases, and 2 bases stayed unmatched. CDR1 and CDR2 (germline): SGHKS, YYEKEE (reference sequence). The CDR3 runs to 13 residues. CDR3 sequence (DNA): TGTGCCAGCAGCCAGGGACAGGGGTATGGCTACACCTTC. Encoded protein: CASSQGQGYGYTF.

The CDR3 loop is CAWRSYRAGANVLTF. DNA for the CDR3: TGTGCCTGGCGTTCCTACAGGGCTGGGGCCAACGTCCTGACTTTC. The chain uses TRBV30 and TRBJ2-6, with D possibly matching TRBD1 (6 bases). This CDR3 contains 15 residues. The ends were cut back, 5 bases at V and 2 bases at J, with 13 bases in the middle. Germline V gene lookup returns CDR1 GTSNPN and CDR2 SVGIG (reference sequence). The full variable domain, completed using reference TRBV30 and TRBJ2-6, is SQTIHQWPATLVQPVGSPLSLECTVEGTSNPNLYWYRQAAGRGLQLLFYSVGIGQISSEVPQNLSASRPQDRQFILSSKKLLLSDSGFYLCAWRSYRAGANVLTFGAGSRLTVL.